One and the same sample provided the 9 T cell receptor beta chains below, sequenced in a study of blood T cells in healthy people across ages. Sample-barcoded 5' priming and a J-beta primer mix drove a second PCR of about 6 to 11 cycles. TCRdb reprocessed the 5' RACE reads via MiXCR and lists one record per CDR3 protein. Counted here are 1.5 million to 2 million distinct CDR3 sequences, about 28% occurring once; the ten biggest clones make up 7.7%. Sequencing was carried out using blood. These receptor sequences come from a woman in her 30s in good health.

This chain links TRBV9 with TRBJ2-7; perhaps TRBD1 as D (5 bases). The CDR3 contains 15 residues. The germline CDR1 and CDR2 sequences are SGDLS and YYNGEE. V shed 0 bases and J shed 1 base, with 11 bases lying between them. CDR3 region: CASSVEWGLSYEQYF. In DNA, the CDR3 is TGTGCCAGCAGCGTAGAATGGGGCCTATCCTACGAGCAGTACTTC.

The chain couples TRBV2 to TRBJ1-5; 9 nucleotides agree with TRBD1. With V trimmed by 9 bases and J by 6 bases, 3 bases remained unmatched. Germline values: CDR1 SNHLY, CDR2 FYNNEI. The CDR3 runs to 12 residues. The CDR3 DNA follows: TGTGCCAGACCGACAGGGGGTCAGCCCCAGCATTTT. Its translation is CARPTGGQPQHF.

Worth noting for this clonotype: A read error may be the cause here, since a much bigger clone is one base away. The chain uses TRBV4-1 and TRBJ2-1; D possibly matches TRBD1 or TRBD2 (5 bases each). Germline CDR1 is MGHRA and CDR2 is YSYEKL. The CDR3 spans 13 residues. The CDR3 loop is CASSPGPYNGQFF. The CDR3 region has the DNA TGCGCCAGCAGCCCGGGACCATACAATGGGCAGTTCTTC.

V gene TRBV20-1 combines with J gene TRBJ2-3; D call uncertain. The length of the CDR3 is 14 residues. CDR1 and CDR2 (germline): DFQATT, SNEGSKA (reference sequence). V was pared by 6 bases and J by 0 bases, with 13 bases between. CDR3 in DNA: TGCAGTGCGAACACACGATATAGCACAGATACGCAGTATTTT. This codes for CSANTRYSTDTQYF.

A remark on this clonotype: This clone may be a read error of a much larger clone one base away. This sequence joins TRBV27 and TRBJ2-7; TRBD2 matches at 12 bases. Germline CDR1 is MNHEY and CDR2 is SMNVEV (reference sequence). Unmatched junction bases numbered 9, after V lost 4 bases and J lost 5 bases. This CDR3 is 16 amino acids long. The CDR3 DNA sequence: TGTGCCAGCAGTTCCGAGACTAGCGGGGGAAGAAACGAGCAGTACTTC. The encoded protein is CASSSETSGGRNEQYF.

V is TRBV6-6 and J is TRBJ2-3; weak D call: TRBD1 (5 bases). The length of the CDR3 is 14 residues. Germline lookup yields CDR1 MNHNY and CDR2 SVGAGI (reference sequence). Trimming shortened V by 6 bases and J by 7 bases, and 17 bases separated the two germline ends. This chain's CDR3 is CASSYQGAENTQYF. CDR3 DNA: TGTGCCAGCAGCTATCAAGGGGCGGAAAATACGCAGTATTTT.

CDR3 nucleotides: TGTGCCAGCAGCGGTAGCGGGCGTACCTACAATGAGCAGTTCTTC. Protein sequence: CASSGSGRTYNEQFF. The rearrangement uses TRBV9 and TRBJ2-1; 7 bases map to TRBD2. Germline CDR1 is SGDLS and CDR2 is YYNGEE. J gave up 2 bases and V 3 bases, and 5 bases lay outside the gene matches. This CDR3 contains 15 residues.

The V call is TRBV5-6, the J call TRBJ2-5; 8 nucleotides agree with TRBD1. Germline CDR1 reads SGHDT; CDR2 reads YYEEEE. J was trimmed by 5 bases and V by 5 bases; bases with no gene match: 11. The CDR3 runs 15 residues. The CDR3 coding sequence is TGTGCCAGCAGATTTGGACAGGGAGTCTGGGAGACCCAGTACTTC. It is translated as CASRFGQGVWETQYF.

This clonotype has only a few counts. The gene calls are TRBV6-1 and TRBJ2-3, with a tentative D call TRBD2 (6 bases). The CDR3 is 16 amino acids. V was cut by 1 base and J by 3 bases, with 14 bases left in between. The germline CDR1 and CDR2 sequences are MNHNS and SASEGT. CDR3 nucleotides: TGTGCCAGCAGTGAAGGAGTAGCGGCGGGTACAGATACGCAGTATTTT. Translated: CASSEGVAAGTDTQYF.